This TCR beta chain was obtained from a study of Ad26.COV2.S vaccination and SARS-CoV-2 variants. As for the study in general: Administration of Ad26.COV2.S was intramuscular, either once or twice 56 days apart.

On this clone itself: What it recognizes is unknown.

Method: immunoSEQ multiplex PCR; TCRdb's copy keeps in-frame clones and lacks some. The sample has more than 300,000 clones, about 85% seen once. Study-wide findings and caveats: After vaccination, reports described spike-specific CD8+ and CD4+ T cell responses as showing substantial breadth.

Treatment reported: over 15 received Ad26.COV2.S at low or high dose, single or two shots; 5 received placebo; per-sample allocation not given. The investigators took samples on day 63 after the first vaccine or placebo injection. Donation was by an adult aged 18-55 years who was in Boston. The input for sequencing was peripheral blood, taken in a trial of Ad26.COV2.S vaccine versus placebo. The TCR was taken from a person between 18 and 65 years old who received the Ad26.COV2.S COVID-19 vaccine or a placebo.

The CDR3 DNA is TGTGCCAGCAGCCCGGGGCGGGGGTCAGACTATGGCTACACCTTC. Translating gives CASSPGRGSDYGYTF. The V and J genes are TRBV7-3 and TRBJ1-2; possibly TRBD1 for D (5 bases). The V and J ends lost 5 bases and 3 bases respectively, with 16 bases between them. Germline V gene lookup returns CDR1 SGHTA and CDR2 FQGTGA. The CDR3 is made up of 15 amino acids.